This T cell receptor beta chain derives from a study of cytotoxic CD8 clonotypes in ibrutinib-treated CLL. Study details: Results showed approximately 25 partial and 2 complete responses; following median around 73 months, approximately 15 remained remitted, about 12 advanced. Timing of response sample collection was a median about twelve months after treatment start, with a range of 6 to 36.

The study, taken as a whole, reports: An increase in clonality occurred at ibrutinib response, followed by a return toward baseline at progression.

Here immunoSEQ multiplex PCR was the method, and the copy in TCRdb shows in-frame clones only, minus some. Of about 160,000 clones listed, roughly 90% were seen once; the top ten hold about 2.9%. CDR3 length: 13 amino acids. From germline, CDR1 is MNHNS and CDR2 SASEGT. Details on this clone: Its antigen is not identified. A junction end diverges from the germline sequence, so it may reflect a read error.

The receptor was derived from a human donor with chronic lymphocytic leukemia. The material was PBMCs, obtained at disease progression, from a patient treated with ibrutinib. The chain is built from TRBV6-1 and TRBJ2-4; 8 bases line up with TRBD1. The CDR3 DNA follows: TGTGCCAGCACCGAATTCAAGACAGGGGTTTTAATCTTC. Translating it yields CASTEFKTGVLIF.